A selection of T cell receptor beta chains follows, all from one sample in a study of cytomegalovirus exposure and HLA in healthy donors. Only in-frame clones appear in the TCRdb table, and some are missing; sequencing was by immunoSEQ multiplex PCR. The repertoire holds 90,000 to 150,000 clones, 6.5% to 9.5% seen once, with 6% in the top ten. Material: PBMCs. Receptors originate from a middle-aged woman in good health and CMV-seropositive. CDR3s include the opening cysteine and the closing phenylalanine or tryptophan.

CDR3aa	v_gene	j_gene
CSVAEGRGQPQHF	TRBV29-1	TRBJ1-5
CASTGSPGWAGELFF	TRBV4-1	TRBJ2-2
CAWSETGTLYGYTF	TRBV30	TRBJ1-2
CASSYSQGFYEQYF	TRBV6-5	TRBJ2-7
CASSPGGAGGYGYTF	TRBV28	TRBJ1-2
CASSYERNTIYF	TRBV6-6	TRBJ1-3
CASVHRGGYNEQFF	TRBV27	TRBJ2-1
CASSQEQGSNQPQHF	TRBV4-1	TRBJ1-5
CAISETTLAGGANEQFF	TRBV10-3	TRBJ2-1
CASSVEDGNQPQHF	TRBV9	TRBJ1-5
CASTWSGLRNSPLHF	TRBV6-1	TRBJ1-6
CASSESSGTDTQYF	TRBV10-2	TRBJ2-3
CASSQGLNSNQPQHF	TRBV7-8	TRBJ1-5
CASSAGTSNTEAFF	TRBV7-9	TRBJ1-1
CASSPLAGPQHF	TRBV18	TRBJ1-5